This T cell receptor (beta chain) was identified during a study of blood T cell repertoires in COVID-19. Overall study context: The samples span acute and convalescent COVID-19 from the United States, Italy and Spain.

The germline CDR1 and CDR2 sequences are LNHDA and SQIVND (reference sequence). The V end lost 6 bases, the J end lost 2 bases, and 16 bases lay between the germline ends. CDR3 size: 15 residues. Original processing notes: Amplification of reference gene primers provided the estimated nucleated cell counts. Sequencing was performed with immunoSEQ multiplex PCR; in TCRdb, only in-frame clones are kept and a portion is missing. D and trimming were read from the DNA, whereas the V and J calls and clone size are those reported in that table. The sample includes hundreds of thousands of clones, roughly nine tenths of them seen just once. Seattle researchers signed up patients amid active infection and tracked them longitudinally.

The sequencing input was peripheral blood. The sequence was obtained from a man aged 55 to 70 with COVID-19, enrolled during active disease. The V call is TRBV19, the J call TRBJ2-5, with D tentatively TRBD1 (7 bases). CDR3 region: CASRGGGTAQETQYF. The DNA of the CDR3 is TGTGCCAGTAGAGGGGGCGGGACGGCTCAAGAGACCCAGTACTTC.